Only a few counts were recorded for the clone carrying this TCR beta chain. The data were obtained in a study of blood T cell repertoires in COVID-19. Study overall: Italy, Spain and the United States were the sources of the convalescent and acute COVID-19 samples. T cells, B-cell-depleted T cells, or PBMCs provided the cDNA or gDNA that served as material.

Original handling: Researchers report that nucleated cell counts were estimated from reference gene primer amplification. Profiling relied on immunoSEQ multiplex PCR, and the TCRdb table lists in-frame clones only, not all of them. The V and J calls and clone size are taken from that table; D and trimming were inferred from the DNA. Of approximately 300,000 clones listed, about nine tenths are singletons. The CDR3 runs to 17 residues. V was shortened by 1 base and J by 0 bases, with 13 bases between the two germline ends. CDR1 is MGHRA, CDR2 YSYEKL, per germline. What was sequenced was peripheral blood. The rearrangement uses TRBV4-1 and TRBJ2-1, with TRBD2 as a possible D gene (6 bases). The clonotype originates from a man younger than 35 with active or convalescent COVID-19. The chain's CDR3 is CASSQGPGESSYNEQFF. CDR3 in DNA: TGCGCCAGCAGCCAAGGGCCGGGGGAGAGCTCCTACAATGAGCAGTTCTTC.